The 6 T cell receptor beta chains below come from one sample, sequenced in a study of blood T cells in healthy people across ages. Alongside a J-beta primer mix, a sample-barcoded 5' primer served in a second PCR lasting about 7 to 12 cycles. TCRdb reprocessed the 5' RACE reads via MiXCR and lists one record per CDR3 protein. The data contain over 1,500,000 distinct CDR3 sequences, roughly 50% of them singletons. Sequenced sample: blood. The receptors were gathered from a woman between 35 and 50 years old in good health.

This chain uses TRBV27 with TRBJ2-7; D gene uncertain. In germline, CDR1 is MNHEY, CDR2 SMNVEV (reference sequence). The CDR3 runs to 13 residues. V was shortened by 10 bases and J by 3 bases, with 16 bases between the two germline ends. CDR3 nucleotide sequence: TGTGCCACTCCACCCCTGGAAGGCTACGAGCAGTACTTC. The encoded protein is CATPPLEGYEQYF.

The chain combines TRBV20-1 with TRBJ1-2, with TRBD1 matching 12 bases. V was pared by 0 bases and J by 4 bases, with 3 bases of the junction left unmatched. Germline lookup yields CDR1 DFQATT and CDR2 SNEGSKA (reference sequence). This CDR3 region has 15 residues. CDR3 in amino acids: CSAREGQGASYGYTF. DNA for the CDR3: TGCAGTGCTAGAGAGGGACAGGGGGCTAGCTATGGCTACACCTTC.

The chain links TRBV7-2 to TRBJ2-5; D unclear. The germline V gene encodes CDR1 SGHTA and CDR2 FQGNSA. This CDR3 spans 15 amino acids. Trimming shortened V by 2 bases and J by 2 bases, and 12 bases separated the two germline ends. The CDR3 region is CASSLLRMGQETQYF. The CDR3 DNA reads TGTGCCAGCAGCTTACTCCGGATGGGACAAGAGACCCAGTACTTC.

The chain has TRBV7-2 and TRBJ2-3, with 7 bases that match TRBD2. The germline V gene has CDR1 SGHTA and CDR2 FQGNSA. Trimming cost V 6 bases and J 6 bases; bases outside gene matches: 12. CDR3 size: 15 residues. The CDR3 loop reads CASRSGALFTDTQYF. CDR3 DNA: TGTGCCAGCAGAAGCGGGGCCCTTTTCACTGATACGCAGTATTTT. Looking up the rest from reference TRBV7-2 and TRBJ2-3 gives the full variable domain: GAGVSQSPSNKVTEKGKDVELRCDPISGHTALYWYRQSLGQGLEFLIYFQGNSAPDKSGLPSDRFSAERTGGSVSTLTIQRTQQEDSAVYLCASRSGALFTDTQYFGPGTRLTVL.

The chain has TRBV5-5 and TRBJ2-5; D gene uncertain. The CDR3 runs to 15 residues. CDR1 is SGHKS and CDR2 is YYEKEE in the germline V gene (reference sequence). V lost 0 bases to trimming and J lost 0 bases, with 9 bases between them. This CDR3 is CASSLDYLYQETQYF. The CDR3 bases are TGTGCCAGCAGCTTGGACTACCTGTACCAAGAGACCCAGTACTTC.

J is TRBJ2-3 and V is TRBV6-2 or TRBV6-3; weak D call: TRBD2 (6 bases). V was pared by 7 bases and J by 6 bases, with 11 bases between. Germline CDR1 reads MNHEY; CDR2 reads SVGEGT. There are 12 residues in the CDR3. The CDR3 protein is CASKTSSDTQYF. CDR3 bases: TGTGCCAGCAAAACTAGCTCCGATACGCAGTATTTT.